Given below is one TCR beta chain in context. Antigen unknown. Researchers ran the assay at a deep level. Sequencing was performed with immunoSEQ multiplex PCR; in TCRdb, only in-frame clones are kept and a portion is missing. The sample consists of millions of clones, about 95% of them appearing once. The data were taken from a study of shared clonotypes between healthy human individuals. Overall study context: CD8 memory received one plate per donor, CD8 naive two, CD4 memory three and CD4 naive three.

Notes on the study in general: In this cohort, only blood was sampled, and tissue repertoires likely differ.

Naivety among CD8 cells was defined by CD45RO negativity and positive CCR7 selection, thereby excluding terminally differentiated effector memory CD45RA+ cells. This TCR was sampled from a man aged 18-30 years in good health. The sequenced material came from naive CD8+ T cells sorted from blood.

The CDR3 region has the DNA TGTGCCAGCAGCTTTGTTGGCGGGGATGGCTACACCTTC. It translates to CASSFVGGDGYTF. The V call is TRBV5-4, the J call TRBJ1-2; D call uncertain. The CDR3 is 13 residues long. V gave up 2 bases and J gave up 6 bases, with 11 bases separating them. Germline assignment: CDR1 SGHNT and CDR2 YYREEE (reference sequence).